Below, 9 T cell receptor beta chains from the same sample are listed, as sequenced in a study of cytomegalovirus exposure and HLA in healthy donors. Libraries were prepared by immunoSEQ multiplex PCR; TCRdb keeps only in-frame clonotypes and omits some of them. The table lists about 330,000 clones, roughly 85% of them singletons. What was sequenced was PBMCs. These receptors were collected from a young woman in good health and CMV-seronegative.

The CDR3 sequence: CASTGHYEQYF. In DNA form, the CDR3 reads TGCGCCAGCACGGGACATTACGAGCAGTACTTC. This chain links TRBV5-1 with TRBJ2-7; D is possibly TRBD1 (6 bases). This CDR3 region has 11 residues. CDR1 and CDR2 from the germline V gene are SGHRS and YFSETQ. V was clipped by 6 bases and J by 4 bases, with 8 bases between them.

The gene calls are TRBV4-3 and TRBJ2-7; TRBD2 agrees at 7 bases. V lost 0 bases to trimming and J lost 3 bases; unmatched junction nucleotides: 5. This CDR3 is built from 15 residues. Looked up from germline, CDR1 is LGHNA and CDR2 is YSLEER. The CDR3 is CASSQEAGAFYEQYF. CDR3 bases: TGCGCCAGCAGCCAAGAGGCGGGAGCCTTCTACGAGCAGTACTTC.

The chain recombines TRBV27 with TRBJ1-3; tentative D call: TRBD1 (6 bases). The CDR3 is 16 residues long. Trimming removed 3 bases at V and 0 bases at J, with 12 bases between. Germline V gene sequence: CDR1 MNHEY, CDR2 SMNVEV (reference sequence). The CDR3 DNA is TGTGCCAGCAGTTTGGGGGGGCCCCGCTCTGGAAACACCATATATTTT. This gives the protein CASSLGGPRSGNTIYF.

This clone came up once. The CDR3 loop reads CASSAEASGFYGYTF. The CDR3 DNA follows: TGTGCCAGCAGCGCAGAGGCTTCTGGGTTCTATGGCTACACCTTC. This rearrangement joins TRBV9 to TRBJ1-2; D remains unclear. Germline assignment: CDR1 SGDLS and CDR2 YYNGEE. The CDR3 is 15 residues long. V was clipped by 3 bases and J by 4 bases, with 16 bases between them.

The rearrangement uses TRBV5-6 and TRBJ2-1, with 14 bases identical to TRBD2. CDR3 size: 16 residues. Germline V CDR1 and CDR2: SGHDT, YYEEEE. J gave up 10 bases and V 2 bases, and 8 bases lay outside the gene matches. In DNA, the CDR3 is TGTGCCAGCAGCTTACCGGGACTAGCGGGAGTATACGAGCAGTTCTTC. This translates into CASSLPGLAGVYEQFF.

V is TRBV7-8 and J is TRBJ2-3; 8 bases are shared with TRBD2. The germline V gene encodes CDR1 SGHVS and CDR2 FQNEAQ. V lost 1 base and J lost 3; bases outside the gene matches: 6. The CDR3 extends over 16 amino acids. CDR3: CASSLVVGGRTDTQYF. In nucleotides, the CDR3 is TGTGCCAGCAGCTTAGTAGTTGGCGGGAGGACAGATACGCAGTATTTT.

On this clone: Within the sample, other DNA sequences also encode this same CDR3. The CDR3 loop reads CASSLGGQGAYEQYF. CDR3 sequence (DNA): TGTGCCAGCAGCTTGGGAGGACAGGGGGCATACGAGCAGTACTTC. The V gene is TRBV5-6, the J gene TRBJ2-7; 11 positions match TRBD1. V was pared by 0 bases and J by 4 bases, with 3 bases of the junction left unmatched. The germline gives CDR1 SGHDT, CDR2 YYEEEE. The CDR3 loop spans 15 amino acids.

This clone was picked up a small number of times. The chain joins TRBV10-3 to TRBJ1-1; tentatively, D is TRBD1 (5 bases). Germline lookup yields CDR1 ENHRY and CDR2 SYGVKD. Trimming removed 3 bases at V and 4 bases at J, with 12 bases between. The CDR3 runs 14 residues. The CDR3 bases are TGTGCCATCAGTGAATGGGGGGAAGGCACTGAAGCTTTCTTT. Its protein is CAISEWGEGTEAFF.

V is TRBV4-1 and J is TRBJ1-2; TRBD1 aligns across 9 bases. The CDR3 has 16 residues. The germline CDR1 and CDR2 sequences are MGHRA and YSYEKL. The V segment lost 2 bases and the J segment 6 bases; nucleotides outside the gene matches: 10. The CDR3 coding sequence is TGCGCCAGCAGCCAACCAAGATGGGGGGACAGGGATGGCTACACCTTC. Translated: CASSQPRWGDRDGYTF.